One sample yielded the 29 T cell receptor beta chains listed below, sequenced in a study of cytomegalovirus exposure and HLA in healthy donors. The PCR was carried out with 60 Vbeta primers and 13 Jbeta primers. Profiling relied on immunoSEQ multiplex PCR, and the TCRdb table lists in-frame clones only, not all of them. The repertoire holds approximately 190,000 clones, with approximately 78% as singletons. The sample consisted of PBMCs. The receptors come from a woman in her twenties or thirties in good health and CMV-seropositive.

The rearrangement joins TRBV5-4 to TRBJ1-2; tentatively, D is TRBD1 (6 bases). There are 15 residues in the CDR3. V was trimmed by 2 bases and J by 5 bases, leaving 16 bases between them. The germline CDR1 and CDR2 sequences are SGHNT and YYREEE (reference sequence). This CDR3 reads CASSFPGQVAYGYTF. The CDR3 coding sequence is TGTGCCAGCAGCTTCCCGGGACAAGTAGCTTATGGCTACACCTTC.

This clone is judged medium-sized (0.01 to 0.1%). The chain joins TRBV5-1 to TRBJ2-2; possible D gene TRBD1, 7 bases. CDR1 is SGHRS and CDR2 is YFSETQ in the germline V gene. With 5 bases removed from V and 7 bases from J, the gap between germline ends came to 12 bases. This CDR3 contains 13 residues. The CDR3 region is CASREGTDGELFF. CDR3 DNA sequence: TGCGCCAGCAGGGAGGGGACAGACGGGGAGCTGTTTTTT.

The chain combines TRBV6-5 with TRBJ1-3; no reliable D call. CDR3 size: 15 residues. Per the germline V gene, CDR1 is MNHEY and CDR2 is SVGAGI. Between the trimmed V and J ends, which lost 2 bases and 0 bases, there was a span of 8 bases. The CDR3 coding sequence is TGTGCCAGCAGTTACGACTCGAGCTCTGGAAACACCATATATTTT. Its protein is CASSYDSSSGNTIYF.

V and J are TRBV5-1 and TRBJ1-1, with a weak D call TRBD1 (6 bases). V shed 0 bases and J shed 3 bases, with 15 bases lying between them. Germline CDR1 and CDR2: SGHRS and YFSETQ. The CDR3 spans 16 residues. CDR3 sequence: CASSLESRGFDTEAFF. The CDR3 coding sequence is TGCGCCAGCAGCTTGGAAAGTAGGGGGTTCGACACTGAAGCTTTCTTT.

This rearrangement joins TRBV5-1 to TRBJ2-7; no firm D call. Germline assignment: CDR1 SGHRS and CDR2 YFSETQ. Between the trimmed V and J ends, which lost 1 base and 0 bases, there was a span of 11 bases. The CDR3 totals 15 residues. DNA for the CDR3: TGCGCCAGCAGCTTGTTAGGTTCTAGCTCCTACGAGCAGTACTTC. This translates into CASSLLGSSSYEQYF.

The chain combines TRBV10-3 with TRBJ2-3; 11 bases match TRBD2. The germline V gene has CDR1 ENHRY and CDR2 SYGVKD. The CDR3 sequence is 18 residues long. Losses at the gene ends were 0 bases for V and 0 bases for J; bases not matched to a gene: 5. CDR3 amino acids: CAISESGGLAASTDTQYF. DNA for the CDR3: TGTGCCATCAGTGAGTCCGGGGGACTAGCGGCTAGCACAGATACGCAGTATTTT.

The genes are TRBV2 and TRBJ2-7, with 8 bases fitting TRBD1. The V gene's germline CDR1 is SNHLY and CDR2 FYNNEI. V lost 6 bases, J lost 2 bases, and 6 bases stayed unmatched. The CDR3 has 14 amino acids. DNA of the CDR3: TGTGCCAGCAGGGCGGGACAGGAGGCCTACGAGCAGTACTTC. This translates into CASRAGQEAYEQYF.

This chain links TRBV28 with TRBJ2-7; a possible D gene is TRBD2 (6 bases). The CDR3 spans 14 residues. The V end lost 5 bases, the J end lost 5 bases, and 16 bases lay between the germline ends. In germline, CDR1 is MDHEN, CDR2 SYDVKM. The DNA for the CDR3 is TGTGCCAGCAGTCCGCGGACTAATAGGGACGAGCAGTACTTC. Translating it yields CASSPRTNRDEQYF. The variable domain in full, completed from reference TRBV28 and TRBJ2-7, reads DVKVTQSSRYLVKRTGEKVFLECVQDMDHENMFWYRQDPGLGLRLIYFSYDVKMKEKGDIPEGYSVSREKKERFSLILESASTNQTSMYLCASSPRTNRDEQYFGPGTRLTVT.

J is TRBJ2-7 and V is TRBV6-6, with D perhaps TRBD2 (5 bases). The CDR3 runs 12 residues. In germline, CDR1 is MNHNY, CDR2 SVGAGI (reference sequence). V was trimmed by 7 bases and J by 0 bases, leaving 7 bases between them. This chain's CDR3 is CASTGSSYEQYF. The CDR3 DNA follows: TGTGCCAGCACGGGGAGCTCCTACGAGCAGTACTTC.

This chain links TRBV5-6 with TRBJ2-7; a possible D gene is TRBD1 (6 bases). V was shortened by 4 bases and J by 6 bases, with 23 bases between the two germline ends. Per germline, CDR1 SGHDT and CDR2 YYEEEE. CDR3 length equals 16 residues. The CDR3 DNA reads TGTGCCAGCAGCGGTCTAATTGGCAGGGGAAGGTTCGAGCAGTACTTC. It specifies CASSGLIGRGRFEQYF. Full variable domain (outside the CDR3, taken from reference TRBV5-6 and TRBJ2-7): DAGVTQSPTHLIKTRGQQVTLRCSPKSGHDTVSWYQQALGQGPQFIFQYYEEEERQRGNFPDRFSGHQFPNYSSELNVNALLLGDSALYLCASSGLIGRGRFEQYFGPGTRLTVT.

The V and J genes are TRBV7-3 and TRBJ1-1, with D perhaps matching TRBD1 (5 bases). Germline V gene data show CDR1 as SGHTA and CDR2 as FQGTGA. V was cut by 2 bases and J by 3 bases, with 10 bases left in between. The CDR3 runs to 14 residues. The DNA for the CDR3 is TGTGCCAGCAGCTTAGGAGTACAGGACACTGAAGCTTTCTTT. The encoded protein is CASSLGVQDTEAFF.

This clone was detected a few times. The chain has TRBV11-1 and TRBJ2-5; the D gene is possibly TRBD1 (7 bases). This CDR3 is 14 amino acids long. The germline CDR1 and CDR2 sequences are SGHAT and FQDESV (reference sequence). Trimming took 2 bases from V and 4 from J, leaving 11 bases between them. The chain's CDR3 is CASSLHRGGETQYF. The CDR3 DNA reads TGTGCCAGCAGCTTACACAGGGGAGGAGAGACCCAGTACTTC.

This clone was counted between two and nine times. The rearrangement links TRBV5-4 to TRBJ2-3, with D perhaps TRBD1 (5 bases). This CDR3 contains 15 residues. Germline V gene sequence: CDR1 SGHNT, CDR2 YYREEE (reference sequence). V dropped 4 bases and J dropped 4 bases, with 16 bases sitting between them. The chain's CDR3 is CASSGHIVGPDTQYF. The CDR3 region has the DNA TGTGCCAGCAGCGGACATATAGTAGGCCCAGATACGCAGTATTTT.

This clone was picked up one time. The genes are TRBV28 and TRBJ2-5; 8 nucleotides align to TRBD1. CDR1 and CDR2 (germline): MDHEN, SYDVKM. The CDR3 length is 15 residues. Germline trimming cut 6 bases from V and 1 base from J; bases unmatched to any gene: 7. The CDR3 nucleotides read TGTGCCAGCAGCAGGGGGCCTGGCCCCCAAGAGACCCAGTACTTC. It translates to CASSRGPGPQETQYF.

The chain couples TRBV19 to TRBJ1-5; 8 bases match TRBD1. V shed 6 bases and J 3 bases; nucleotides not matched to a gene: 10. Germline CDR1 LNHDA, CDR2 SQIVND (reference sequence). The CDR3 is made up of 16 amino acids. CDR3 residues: CASSLTGVSLNQPQHF. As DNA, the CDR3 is TGTGCCAGTAGCCTGACAGGGGTATCTCTCAATCAGCCCCAGCATTTT. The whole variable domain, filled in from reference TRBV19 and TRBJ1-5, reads DGGITQSPKYLFRKEGQNVTLSCEQNLNHDAMYWYRQDPGQGLRLIYYSQIVNDFQKGDIAEGYSVSREKKESFPLTVTSAQKNPTAFYLCASSLTGVSLNQPQHFGDGTRLSIL.

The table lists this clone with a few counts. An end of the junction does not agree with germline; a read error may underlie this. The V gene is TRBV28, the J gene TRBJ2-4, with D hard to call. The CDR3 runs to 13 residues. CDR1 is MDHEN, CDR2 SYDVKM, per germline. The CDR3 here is CASSFGYKDLRSF. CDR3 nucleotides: TGTGCCAGCAGTTTTGGGTACAAGGATCTGCGGAGCTTC.

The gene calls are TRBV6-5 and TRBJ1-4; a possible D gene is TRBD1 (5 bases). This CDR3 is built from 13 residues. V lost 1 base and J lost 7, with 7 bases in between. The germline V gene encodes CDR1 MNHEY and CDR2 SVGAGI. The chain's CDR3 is CASSYLGGEKLFF. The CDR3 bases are TGTGCCAGCAGTTACTTGGGGGGTGAAAAACTGTTTTTT.

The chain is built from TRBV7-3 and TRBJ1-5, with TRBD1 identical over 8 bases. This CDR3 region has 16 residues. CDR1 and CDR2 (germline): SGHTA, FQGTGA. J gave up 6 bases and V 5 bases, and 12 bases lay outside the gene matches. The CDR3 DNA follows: TGTGCCAGCAGCCCGACCTTGGACAGGGAGGGTCAGCCCCAGCATTTT. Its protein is CASSPTLDREGQPQHF.

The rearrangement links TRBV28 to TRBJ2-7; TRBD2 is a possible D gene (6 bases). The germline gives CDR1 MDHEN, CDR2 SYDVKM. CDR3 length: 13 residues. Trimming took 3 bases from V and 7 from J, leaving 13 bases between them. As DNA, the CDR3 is TGTGCCAGCAGTTTTATTAGGAGGGAGGAGCAGTACTTC. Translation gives CASSFIRREEQYF.

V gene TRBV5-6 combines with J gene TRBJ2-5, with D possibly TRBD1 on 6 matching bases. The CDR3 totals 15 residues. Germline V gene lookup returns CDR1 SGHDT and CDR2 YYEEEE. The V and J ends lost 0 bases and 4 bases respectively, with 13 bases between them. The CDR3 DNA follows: TGTGCCAGCAGCTTGGCCGAGGGGGTACGAGAGACCCAGTACTTC. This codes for CASSLAEGVRETQYF.

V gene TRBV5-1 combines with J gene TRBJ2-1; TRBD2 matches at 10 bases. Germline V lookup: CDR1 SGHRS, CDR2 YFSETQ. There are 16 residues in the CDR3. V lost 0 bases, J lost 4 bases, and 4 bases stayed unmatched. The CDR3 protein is CASSLVSGGVYNEQFF. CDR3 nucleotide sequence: TGCGCCAGCAGCTTGGTCAGCGGGGGGGTTTACAATGAGCAGTTCTTC.

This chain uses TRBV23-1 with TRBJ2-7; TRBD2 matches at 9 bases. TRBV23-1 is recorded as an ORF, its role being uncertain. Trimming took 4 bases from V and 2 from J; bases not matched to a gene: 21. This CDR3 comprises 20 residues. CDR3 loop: CASSRPPAGGLKSGAYEQYF. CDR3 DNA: TGCGCCAGCAGTCGGCCCCCCGCGGGAGGGCTGAAATCGGGAGCCTACGAGCAGTACTTC.

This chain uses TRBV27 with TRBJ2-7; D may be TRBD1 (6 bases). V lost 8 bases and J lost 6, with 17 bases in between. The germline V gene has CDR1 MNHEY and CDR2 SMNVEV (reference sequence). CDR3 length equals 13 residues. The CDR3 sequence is CASRETGLVEQYF. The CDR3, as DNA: TGTGCCAGCCGCGAAACAGGGTTGGTCGAGCAGTACTTC.

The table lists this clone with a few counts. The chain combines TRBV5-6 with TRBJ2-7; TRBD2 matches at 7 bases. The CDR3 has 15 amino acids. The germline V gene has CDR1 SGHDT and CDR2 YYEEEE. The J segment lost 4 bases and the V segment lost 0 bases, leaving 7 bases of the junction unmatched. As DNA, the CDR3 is TGTGCCAGCAGCTTGGTGGGGCGGGAGAATTACGAGCAGTACTTC. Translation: CASSLVGRENYEQYF.

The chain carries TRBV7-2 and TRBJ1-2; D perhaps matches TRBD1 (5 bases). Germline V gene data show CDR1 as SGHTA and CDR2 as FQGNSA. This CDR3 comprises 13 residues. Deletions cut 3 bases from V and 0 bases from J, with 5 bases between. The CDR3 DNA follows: TGTGCCAGCAGCTTCAGGGCTAACTATGGCTACACCTTC. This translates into CASSFRANYGYTF.

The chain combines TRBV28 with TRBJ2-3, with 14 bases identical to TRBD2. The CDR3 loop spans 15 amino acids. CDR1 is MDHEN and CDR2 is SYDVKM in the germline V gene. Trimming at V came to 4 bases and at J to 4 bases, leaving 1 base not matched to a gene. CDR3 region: CASSWGLAGADTQYF. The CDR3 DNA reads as TGTGCCAGCAGTTGGGGACTAGCGGGGGCAGATACGCAGTATTTT. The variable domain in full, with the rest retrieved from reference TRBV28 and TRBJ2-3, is DVKVTQSSRYLVKRTGEKVFLECVQDMDHENMFWYRQDPGLGLRLIYFSYDVKMKEKGDIPEGYSVSREKKERFSLILESASTNQTSMYLCASSWGLAGADTQYFGPGTRLTVL.

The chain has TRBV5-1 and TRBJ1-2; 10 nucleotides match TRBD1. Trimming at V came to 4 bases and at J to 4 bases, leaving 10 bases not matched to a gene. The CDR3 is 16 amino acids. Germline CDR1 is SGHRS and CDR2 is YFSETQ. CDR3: CASSRDRGIGVYGYTF. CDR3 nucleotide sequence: TGCGCCAGCAGCCGGGACAGGGGAATAGGAGTCTATGGCTACACCTTC.

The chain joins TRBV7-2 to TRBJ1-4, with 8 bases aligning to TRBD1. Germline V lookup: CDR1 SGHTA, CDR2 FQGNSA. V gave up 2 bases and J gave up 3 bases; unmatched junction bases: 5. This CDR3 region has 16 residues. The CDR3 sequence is CASSLSQGAANEKLFF. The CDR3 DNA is TGTGCCAGCAGCTTATCTCAGGGGGCGGCTAATGAAAAACTGTTTTTT.

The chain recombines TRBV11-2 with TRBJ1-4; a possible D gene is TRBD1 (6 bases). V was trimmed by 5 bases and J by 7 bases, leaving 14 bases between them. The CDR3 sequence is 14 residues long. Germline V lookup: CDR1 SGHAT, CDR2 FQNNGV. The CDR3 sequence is CASSQGGAVEKLFF. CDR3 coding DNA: TGTGCCAGCAGCCAAGGGGGGGCCGTTGAAAAACTGTTTTTT.